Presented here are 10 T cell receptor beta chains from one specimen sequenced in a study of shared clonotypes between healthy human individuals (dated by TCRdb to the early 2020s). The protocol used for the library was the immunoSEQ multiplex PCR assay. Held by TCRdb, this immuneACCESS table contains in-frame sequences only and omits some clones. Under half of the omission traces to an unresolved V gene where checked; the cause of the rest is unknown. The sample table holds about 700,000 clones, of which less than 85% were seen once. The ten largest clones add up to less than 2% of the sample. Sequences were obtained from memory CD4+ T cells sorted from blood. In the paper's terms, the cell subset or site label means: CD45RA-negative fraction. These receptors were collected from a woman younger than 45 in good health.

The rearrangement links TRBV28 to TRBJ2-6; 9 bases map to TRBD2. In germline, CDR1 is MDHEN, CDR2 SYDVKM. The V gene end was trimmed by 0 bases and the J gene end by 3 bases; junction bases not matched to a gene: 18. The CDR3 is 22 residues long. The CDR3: CASSLWGAERREGLVGANVLTF. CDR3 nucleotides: TGTGCCAGCAGTTTATGGGGGGCTGAGAGGCGGGAGGGCCTGGTTGGGGCCAACGTCCTGACTTTC.

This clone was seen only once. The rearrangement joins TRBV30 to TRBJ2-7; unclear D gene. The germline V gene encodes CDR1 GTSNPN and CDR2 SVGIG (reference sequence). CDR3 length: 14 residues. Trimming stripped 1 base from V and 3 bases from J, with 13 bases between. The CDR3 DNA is TGTGCCTGGAGTGGACGGCCGGAGTTCTACGAGCAGTACTTC. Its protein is CAWSGRPEFYEQYF.

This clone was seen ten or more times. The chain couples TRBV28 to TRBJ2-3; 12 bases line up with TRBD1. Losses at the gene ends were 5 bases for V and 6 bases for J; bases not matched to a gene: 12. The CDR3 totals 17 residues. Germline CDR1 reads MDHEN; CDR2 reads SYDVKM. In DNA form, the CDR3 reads TGTGCCAGCAGTCTCCGGGACAGGGGGCGAGGGGCGGATACGCAGTATTTT. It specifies CASSLRDRGRGADTQYF.

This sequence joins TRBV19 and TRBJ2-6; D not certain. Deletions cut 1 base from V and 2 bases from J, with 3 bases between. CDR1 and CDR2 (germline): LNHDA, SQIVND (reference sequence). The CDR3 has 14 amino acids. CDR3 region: CASSIAAGANVLTF. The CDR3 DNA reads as TGTGCCAGTAGTATAGCTGCTGGGGCCAACGTCCTGACTTTC.

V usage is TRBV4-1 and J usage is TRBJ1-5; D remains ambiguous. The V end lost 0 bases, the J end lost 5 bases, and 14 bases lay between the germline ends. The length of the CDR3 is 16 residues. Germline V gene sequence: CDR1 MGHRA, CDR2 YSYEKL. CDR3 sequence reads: CASSQDAQDRYQPQHF. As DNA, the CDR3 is TGCGCCAGCAGCCAAGATGCCCAGGACCGCTATCAGCCCCAGCATTTT.

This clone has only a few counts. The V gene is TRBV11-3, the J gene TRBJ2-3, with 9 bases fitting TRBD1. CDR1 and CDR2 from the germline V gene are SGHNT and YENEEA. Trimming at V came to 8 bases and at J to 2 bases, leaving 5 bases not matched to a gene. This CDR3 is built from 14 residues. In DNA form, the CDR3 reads TGTGCCAGCGCCAGGGACAGGGACACAGATACGCAGTATTTT. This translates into CASARDRDTDTQYF.

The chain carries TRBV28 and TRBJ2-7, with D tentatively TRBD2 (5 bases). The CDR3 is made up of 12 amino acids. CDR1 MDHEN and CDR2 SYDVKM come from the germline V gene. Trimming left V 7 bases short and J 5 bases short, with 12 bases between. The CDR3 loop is CASTTPGDEQYF. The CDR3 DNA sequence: TGTGCCAGCACCACTCCCGGGGACGAGCAGTACTTC. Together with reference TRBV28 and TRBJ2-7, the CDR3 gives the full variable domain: DVKVTQSSRYLVKRTGEKVFLECVQDMDHENMFWYRQDPGLGLRLIYFSYDVKMKEKGDIPEGYSVSREKKERFSLILESASTNQTSMYLCASTTPGDEQYFGPGTRLTVT.

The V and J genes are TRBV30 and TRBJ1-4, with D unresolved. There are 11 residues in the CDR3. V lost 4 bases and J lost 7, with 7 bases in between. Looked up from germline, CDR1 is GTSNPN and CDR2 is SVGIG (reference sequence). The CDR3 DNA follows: TGTGCCTGGACTGTAGGTGAAAAACTGTTTTTT. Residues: CAWTVGEKLFF.

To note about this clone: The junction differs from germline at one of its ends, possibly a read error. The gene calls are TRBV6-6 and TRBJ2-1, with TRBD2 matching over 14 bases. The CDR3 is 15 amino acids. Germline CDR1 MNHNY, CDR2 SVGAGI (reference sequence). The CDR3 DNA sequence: TGTGCCAGCAGTTCCGGGACTAGCGGGAGTATTCACTCCGTCTTC. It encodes CASSSGTSGSIHSVF.

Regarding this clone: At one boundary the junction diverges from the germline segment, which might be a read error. CDR3 in amino acids: CASSLGQGGYNEQFF. CDR3 sequence (DNA): TGTGCCAGCAGTTTAGGACAGGGAGGTTACAATGAGCAGTTCTTC. The chain is built from TRBV7-9 and TRBJ2-1; TRBD1 matches at 8 bases. The CDR3 contains 15 residues. Germline-derived CDR1 and CDR2 are SEHNR and FQNEAQ (reference sequence).